The sequence of this T cell receptor (beta chain) was determined in a study of T cells in Graves' hyperthyroidism and ophthalmopathy. Study-level information: The authors collected peripheral blood at initial diagnosis, before any treatment. Overall study findings and caveats: In the analysis, a 13 V-J model separated ophthalmopathy from stable hyperthyroidism. In the blood, most expanded thyroid clonotypes above 0.001 appeared as well.

This clonotype occurred a few times. Its specificity is unknown. TCR beta CDR3 regions were amplified from RNA transcripts. During a first-round RT-PCR of the TCR CDR3, the HTBI primer set was used. TCRdb reanalysed the multiplex PCR reads using MiXCR and keeps one entry per CDR3 protein. The sample lists roughly 300,000 distinct CDR3 sequences; 18% were seen once. After removal of 3 bases from V and 4 bases from J, the junction contained 10 bases not matched to a gene. The CDR3 runs 16 residues. The germline V gene encodes CDR1 SEHNR and CDR2 FQNEAQ (reference sequence). The TCR comes from a woman aged 50 to 65 with Graves' hyperthyroidism. Sample: blood. This chain links TRBV7-9 with TRBJ2-5; 8 bases align to TRBD1. The CDR3: CASSFMVQGALETQYF. The DNA for the CDR3 is TGTGCCAGCAGCTTTATGGTCCAGGGGGCTTTAGAGACCCAGTACTTC.